This T cell receptor beta chain was identified during a study of cytomegalovirus exposure and HLA in healthy donors. The donors formed part of the roughly 120-subject validation cohort, distinct from the approximately 670-subject first cohort. Using immunoSEQ multiplex PCR, the repertoire was profiled, and TCRdb retains in-frame clones only, with some absent. Of around 150,000 clones in the sample, about 80% were seen once. This CDR3 has 14 residues. Germline values: CDR1 SQVTM, CDR2 ANQGSEA. V lost 7 bases and J 1 base, leaving 16 bases between the germline ends. Findings and caveats of the study: Subsequent analysis revealed that first-cohort TCR clusters tended to co-occur in the 90 to 150 validation repertoires.

Turning to this clone: No antigen is known for it.

The chain carries TRBV29-1 and TRBJ2-5; possibly TRBD1 for D (5 bases). Specimen: PBMCs. The TCR comes from a man aged 30 to 39 in good health and CMV-seropositive. CDR3 in DNA: TGCAGCGCCCAAAGGTCAGGGTTCCAAGAGACCCAGTACTTC. This gives the protein CSAQRSGFQETQYF.